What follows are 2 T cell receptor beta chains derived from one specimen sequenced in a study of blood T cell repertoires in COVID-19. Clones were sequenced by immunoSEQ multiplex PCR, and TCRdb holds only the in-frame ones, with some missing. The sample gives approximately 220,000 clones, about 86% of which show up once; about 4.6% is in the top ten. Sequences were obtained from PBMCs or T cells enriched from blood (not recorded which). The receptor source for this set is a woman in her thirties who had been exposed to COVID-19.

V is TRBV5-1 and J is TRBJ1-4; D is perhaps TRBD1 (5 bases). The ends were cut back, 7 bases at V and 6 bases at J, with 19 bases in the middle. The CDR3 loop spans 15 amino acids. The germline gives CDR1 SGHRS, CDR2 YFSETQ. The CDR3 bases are TGCGCCAGCGCCAACGGCCAGGGAAGGGATGAAAAACTGTTTTTT. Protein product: CASANGQGRDEKLFF. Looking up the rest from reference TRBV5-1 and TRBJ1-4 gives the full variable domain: KAGVTQTPRYLIKTRGQQVTLSCSPISGHRSVSWYQQTPGQGLQFLFEYFSETQRNKGNFPGRFSGRQFSNSRSEMNVSTLELGDSALYLCASANGQGRDEKLFFGSGTQLSVL.

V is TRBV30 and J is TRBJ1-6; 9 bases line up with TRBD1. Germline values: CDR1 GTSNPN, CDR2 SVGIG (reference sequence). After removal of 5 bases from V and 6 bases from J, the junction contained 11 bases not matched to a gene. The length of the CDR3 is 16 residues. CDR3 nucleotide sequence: TGTGCCTGGGGCCGTGCCGGGACAGGGATTAATTCACCCCTCCACTTT. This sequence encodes CAWGRAGTGINSPLHF.